Listed here are 2 T cell receptor beta chains from one sample, sequenced in a study of human T cells and chemical hapten exposure. TCRdb re-called the RACE reads through MiXCR, storing one row per CDR3 protein. Of approximately 60,000 distinct CDR3 sequences listed, 9.5% to 10% are singletons. As to time point: pre-sensitization, week 0. Indicated treatment: therapeutic diphenylcyclopropenone sensitization with weekly scalp DPC. Sequencing used whole blood, obtained in connection with sensitization to the hapten diphenylcyclopropenone (DPC). The receptors here all came from a man aged 40-55 years with alopecia areata. Some clones in this sample may be carry-over from other donors' samples.

This clonotype has at least ten counts. This chain links TRBV6-6 with TRBJ2-7, with 10 bases that match TRBD2. Germline CDR1 is MNHNY and CDR2 is SVGAGI (reference sequence). The CDR3 consists of 16 residues. With V trimmed by 4 bases and J by 0 bases, 6 bases remained unmatched. The CDR3: CASSFSSGRPSYEQYF. The CDR3, as DNA: TGTGCCAGCAGTTTCAGTAGCGGGAGGCCCTCCTACGAGCAGTACTTC.

This clonotype was counted at least ten times. The chain carries TRBV12-3 or TRBV12-4 and TRBJ1-1, with 10 bases fitting TRBD1. The CDR3 has 15 amino acids. The V and J ends lost 6 bases and 4 bases, in that order; junction bases with no gene match: 8. CDR3: CASSRLGQGSTEAFF. DNA for the CDR3: TGTGCCAGCAGCCGCTTGGGACAGGGGTCCACTGAAGCTTTCTTT.